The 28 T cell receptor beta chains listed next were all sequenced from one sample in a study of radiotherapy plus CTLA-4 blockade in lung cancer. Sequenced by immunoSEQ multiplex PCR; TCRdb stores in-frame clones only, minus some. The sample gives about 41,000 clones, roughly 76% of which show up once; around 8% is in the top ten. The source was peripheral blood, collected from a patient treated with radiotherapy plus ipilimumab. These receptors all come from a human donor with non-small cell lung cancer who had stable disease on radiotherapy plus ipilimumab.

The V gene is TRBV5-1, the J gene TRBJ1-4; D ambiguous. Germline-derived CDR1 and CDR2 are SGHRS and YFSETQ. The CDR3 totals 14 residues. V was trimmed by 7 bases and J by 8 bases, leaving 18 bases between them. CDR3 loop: CASSPDGMGEKLFF. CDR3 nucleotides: TGCGCCAGCTCCCCGGACGGCATGGGCGAAAAACTGTTTTTT.

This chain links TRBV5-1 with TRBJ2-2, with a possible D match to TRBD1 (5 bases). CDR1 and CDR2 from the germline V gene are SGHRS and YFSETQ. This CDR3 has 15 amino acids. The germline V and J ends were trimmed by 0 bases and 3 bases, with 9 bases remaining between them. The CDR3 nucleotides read TGCGCCAGCAGCTTGGTGGGGCCGGACACCGGGGAGCTGTTTTTT. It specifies CASSLVGPDTGELFF.

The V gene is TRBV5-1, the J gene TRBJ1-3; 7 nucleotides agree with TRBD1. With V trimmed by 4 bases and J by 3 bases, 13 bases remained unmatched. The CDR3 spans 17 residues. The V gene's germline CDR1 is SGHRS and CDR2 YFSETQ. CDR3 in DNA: TGCGCCAGCAGCCCCTTGCCAACAGGGGAACTTGGAAACACCATATATTTT. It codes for CASSPLPTGELGNTIYF.

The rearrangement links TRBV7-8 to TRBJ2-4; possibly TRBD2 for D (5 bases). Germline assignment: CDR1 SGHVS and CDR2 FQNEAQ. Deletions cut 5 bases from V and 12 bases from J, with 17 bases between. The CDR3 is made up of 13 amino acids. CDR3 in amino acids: CASSPPQARGQYF. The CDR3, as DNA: TGTGCCAGCAGCCCCCCGCAAGCCCGGGGTCAGTACTTC.

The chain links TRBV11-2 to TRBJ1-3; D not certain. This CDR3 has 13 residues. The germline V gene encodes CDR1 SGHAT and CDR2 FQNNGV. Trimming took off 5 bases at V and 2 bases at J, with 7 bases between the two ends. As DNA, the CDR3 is TGTGCCAGCAGCCAAATAGCTGGAAACACCATATATTTT. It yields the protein CASSQIAGNTIYF.

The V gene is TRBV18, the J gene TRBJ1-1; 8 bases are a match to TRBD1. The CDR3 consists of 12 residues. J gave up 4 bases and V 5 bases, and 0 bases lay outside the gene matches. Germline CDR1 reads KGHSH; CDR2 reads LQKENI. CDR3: CASSTGGTEAFF. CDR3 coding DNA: TGTGCCAGCTCAACAGGGGGCACTGAAGCTTTCTTT. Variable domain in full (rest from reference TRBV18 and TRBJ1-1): NAGVMQNPRHLVRRRGQEARLRCSPMKGHSHVYWYRQLPEEGLKFMVYLQKENIIDESGMPKERFSAEFPKEGPSILRIQQVVRGDSAAYFCASSTGGTEAFFGQGTRLTVV.

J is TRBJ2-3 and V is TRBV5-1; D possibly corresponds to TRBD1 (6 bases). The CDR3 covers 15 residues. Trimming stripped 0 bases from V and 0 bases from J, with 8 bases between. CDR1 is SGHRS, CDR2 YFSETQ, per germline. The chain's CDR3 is CASSLGGPSTDTQYF. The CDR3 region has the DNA TGCGCCAGCAGCTTGGGGGGGCCTAGCACAGATACGCAGTATTTT.

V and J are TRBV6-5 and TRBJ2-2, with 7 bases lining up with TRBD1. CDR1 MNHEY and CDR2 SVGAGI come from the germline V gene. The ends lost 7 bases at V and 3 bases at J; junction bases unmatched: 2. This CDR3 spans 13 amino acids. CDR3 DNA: TGTGCCAGCATGGACAGGTACACCGGGGAGCTGTTTTTT. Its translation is CASMDRYTGELFF.

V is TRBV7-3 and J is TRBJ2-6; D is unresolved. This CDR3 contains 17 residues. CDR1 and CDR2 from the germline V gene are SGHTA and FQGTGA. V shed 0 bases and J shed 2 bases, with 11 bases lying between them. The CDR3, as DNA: TGTGCCAGCAGCTTAACGTTTCGGTCCCCTGGGGCCAACGTCCTGACTTTC. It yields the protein CASSLTFRSPGANVLTF.

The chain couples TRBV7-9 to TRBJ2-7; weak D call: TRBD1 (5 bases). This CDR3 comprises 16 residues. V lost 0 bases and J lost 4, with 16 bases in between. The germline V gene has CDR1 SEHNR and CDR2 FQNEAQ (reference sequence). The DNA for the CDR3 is TGTGCCAGCAGCTTAGCAGGGGCAGGGTTGAATTACGAGCAGTACGTC. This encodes CASSLAGAGLNYEQYV.

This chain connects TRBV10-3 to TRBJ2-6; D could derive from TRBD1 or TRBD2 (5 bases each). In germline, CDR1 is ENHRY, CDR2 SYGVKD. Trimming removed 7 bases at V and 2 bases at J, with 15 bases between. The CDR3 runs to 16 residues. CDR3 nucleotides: TGTGCCATCATGTCCGGGGCGATGGCTGGGGCCAACGTCCTGACTTTC. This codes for CAIMSGAMAGANVLTF.

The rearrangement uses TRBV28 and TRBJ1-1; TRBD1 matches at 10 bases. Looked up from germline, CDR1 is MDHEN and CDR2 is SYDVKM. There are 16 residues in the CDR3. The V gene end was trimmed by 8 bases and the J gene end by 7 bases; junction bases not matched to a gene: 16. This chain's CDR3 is CASPPPRPGQGFEAFF. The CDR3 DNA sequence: TGTGCCAGCCCTCCCCCCCGCCCGGGACAGGGGTTTGAAGCTTTCTTT. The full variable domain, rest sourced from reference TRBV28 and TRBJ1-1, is DVKVTQSSRYLVKRTGEKVFLECVQDMDHENMFWYRQDPGLGLRLIYFSYDVKMKEKGDIPEGYSVSREKKERFSLILESASTNQTSMYLCASPPPRPGQGFEAFFGQGTRLTVV.

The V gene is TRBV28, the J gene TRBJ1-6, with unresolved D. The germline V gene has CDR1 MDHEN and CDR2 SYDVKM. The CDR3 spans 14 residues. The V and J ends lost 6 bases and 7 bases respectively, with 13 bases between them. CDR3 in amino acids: CASSLARNNSPLHF. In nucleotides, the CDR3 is TGTGCCAGCAGCCTCGCCCGAAACAATTCACCCCTCCACTTT.

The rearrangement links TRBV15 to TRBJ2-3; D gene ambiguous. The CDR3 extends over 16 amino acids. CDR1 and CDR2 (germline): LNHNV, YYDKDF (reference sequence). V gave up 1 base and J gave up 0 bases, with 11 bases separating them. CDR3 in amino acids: CATSRGWLRSTDTQYF. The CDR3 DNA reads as TGTGCCACCAGCAGAGGCTGGCTGCGAAGCACAGATACGCAGTATTTT.

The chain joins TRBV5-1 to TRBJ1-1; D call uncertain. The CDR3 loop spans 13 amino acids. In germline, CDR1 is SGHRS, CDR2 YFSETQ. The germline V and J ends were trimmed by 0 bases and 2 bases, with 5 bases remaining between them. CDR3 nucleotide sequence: TGCGCCAGCAGCTTGGACAGAAACACTGAAGCTTTCTTT. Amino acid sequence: CASSLDRNTEAFF.

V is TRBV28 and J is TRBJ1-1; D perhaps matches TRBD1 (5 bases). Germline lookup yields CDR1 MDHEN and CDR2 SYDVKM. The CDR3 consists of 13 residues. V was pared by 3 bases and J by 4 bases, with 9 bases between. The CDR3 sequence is CASSFSGTTEAFF. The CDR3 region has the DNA TGTGCCAGCAGTTTCTCCGGGACCACTGAAGCTTTCTTT.

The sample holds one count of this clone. DNA for the CDR3: TGTGCCAGCAGTTACGGGACAGAGAATCAGCCCCAGCATTTT. This codes for CASSYGTENQPQHF. The chain recombines TRBV5-4 with TRBJ1-5; TRBD1 aligns across 7 bases. Germline loops: CDR1 SGHNT, CDR2 YYREEE (reference sequence). The CDR3 is 14 residues long. V was clipped by 5 bases and J by 4 bases; unmatched bases: 6.

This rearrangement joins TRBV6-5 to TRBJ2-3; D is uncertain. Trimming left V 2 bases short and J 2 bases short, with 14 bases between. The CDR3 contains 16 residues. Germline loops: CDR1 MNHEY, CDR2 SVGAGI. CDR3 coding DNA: TGTGCCAGCAGTTACAGAGCAGTCTCCGTCACAGATACGCAGTATTTT. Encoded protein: CASSYRAVSVTDTQYF.

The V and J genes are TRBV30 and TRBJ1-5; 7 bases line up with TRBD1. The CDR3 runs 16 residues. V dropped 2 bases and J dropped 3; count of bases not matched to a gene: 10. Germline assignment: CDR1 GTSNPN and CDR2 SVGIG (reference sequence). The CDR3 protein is CAWSPRGGQLNQPQHF. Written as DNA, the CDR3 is TGTGCCTGGAGTCCTCGGGGGGGACAGCTCAATCAGCCCCAGCATTTT.

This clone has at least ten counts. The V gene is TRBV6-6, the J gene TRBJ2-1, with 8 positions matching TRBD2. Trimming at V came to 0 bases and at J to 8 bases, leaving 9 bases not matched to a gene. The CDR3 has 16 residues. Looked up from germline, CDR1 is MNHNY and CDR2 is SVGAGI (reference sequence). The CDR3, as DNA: TGTGCCAGCAGTTACTCGATGGGACTAGAGGTCGATGAGCAGTTCTTC. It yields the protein CASSYSMGLEVDEQFF.

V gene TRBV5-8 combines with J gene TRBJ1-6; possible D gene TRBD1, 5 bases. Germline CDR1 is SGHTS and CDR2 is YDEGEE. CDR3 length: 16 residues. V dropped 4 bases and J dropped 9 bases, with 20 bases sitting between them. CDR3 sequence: CASSRMNRDGGSPLHF. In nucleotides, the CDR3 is TGTGCCAGCAGCCGGATGAACCGGGACGGTGGTTCACCCCTCCACTTT.

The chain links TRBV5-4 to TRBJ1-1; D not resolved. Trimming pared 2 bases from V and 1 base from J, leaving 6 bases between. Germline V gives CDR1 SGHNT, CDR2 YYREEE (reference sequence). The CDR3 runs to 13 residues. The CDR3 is CASSFAENTEAFF. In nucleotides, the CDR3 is TGTGCCAGCAGCTTCGCAGAGAACACTGAAGCTTTCTTT.

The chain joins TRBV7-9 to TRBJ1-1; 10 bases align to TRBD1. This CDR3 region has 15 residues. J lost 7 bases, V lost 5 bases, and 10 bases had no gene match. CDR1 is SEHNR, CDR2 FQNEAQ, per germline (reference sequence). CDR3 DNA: TGTGCCAGCAGCGAGGGACAGGGGTTGGGTGGTGAAGCTTTCTTT. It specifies CASSEGQGLGGEAFF.

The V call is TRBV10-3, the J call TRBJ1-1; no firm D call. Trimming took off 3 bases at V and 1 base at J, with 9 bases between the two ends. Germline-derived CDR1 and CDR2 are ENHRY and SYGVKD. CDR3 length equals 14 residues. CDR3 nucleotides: TGTGCCATCAGTGAAGGAGCAAAGAACACTGAAGCTTTCTTT. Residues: CAISEGAKNTEAFF.

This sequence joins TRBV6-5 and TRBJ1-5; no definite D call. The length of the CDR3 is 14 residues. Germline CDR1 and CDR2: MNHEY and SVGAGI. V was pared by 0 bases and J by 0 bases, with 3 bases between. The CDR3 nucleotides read TGTGCCAGCAGTTACTCAAATAGCAATCAGCCCCAGCATTTT. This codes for CASSYSNSNQPQHF.

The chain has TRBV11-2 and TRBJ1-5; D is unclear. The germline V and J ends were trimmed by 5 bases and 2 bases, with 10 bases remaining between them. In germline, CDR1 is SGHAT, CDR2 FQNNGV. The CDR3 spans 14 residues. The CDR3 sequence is CASSRRLGNQPQHF. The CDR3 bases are TGTGCCAGCAGCCGTAGACTCGGCAATCAGCCCCAGCATTTT.

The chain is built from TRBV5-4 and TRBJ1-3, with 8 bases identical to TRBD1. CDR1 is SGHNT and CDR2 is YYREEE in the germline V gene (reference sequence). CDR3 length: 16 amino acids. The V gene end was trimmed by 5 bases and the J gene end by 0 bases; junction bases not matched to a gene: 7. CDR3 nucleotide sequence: TGTGCCAGCAGTCAGGGGGCAGCAAACTCTGGAAACACCATATATTTT. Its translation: CASSQGAANSGNTIYF.

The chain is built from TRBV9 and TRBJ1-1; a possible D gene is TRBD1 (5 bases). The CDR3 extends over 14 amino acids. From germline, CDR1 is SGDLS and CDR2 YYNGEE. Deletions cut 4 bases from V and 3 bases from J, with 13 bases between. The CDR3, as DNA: TGTGCCAGCAGCCTACTTCGAGGGGACACTGAAGCTTTCTTT. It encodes CASSLLRGDTEAFF.